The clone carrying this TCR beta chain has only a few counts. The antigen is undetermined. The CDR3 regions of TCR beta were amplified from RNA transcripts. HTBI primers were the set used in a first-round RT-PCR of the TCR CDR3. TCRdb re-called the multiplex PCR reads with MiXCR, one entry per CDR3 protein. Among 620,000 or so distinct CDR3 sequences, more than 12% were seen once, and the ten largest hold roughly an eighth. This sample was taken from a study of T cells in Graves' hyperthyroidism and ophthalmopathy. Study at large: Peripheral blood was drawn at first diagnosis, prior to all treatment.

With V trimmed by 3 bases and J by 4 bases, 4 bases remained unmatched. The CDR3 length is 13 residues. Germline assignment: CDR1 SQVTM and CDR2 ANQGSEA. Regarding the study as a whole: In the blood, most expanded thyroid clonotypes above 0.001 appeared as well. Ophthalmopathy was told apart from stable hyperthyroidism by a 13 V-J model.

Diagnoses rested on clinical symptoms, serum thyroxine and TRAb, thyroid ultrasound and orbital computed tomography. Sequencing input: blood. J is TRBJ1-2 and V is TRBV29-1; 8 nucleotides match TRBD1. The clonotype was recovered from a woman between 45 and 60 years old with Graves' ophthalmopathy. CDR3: CSVDQDRVYGYTF. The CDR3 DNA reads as TGCAGCGTTGACCAGGACAGGGTCTATGGCTACACCTTC.